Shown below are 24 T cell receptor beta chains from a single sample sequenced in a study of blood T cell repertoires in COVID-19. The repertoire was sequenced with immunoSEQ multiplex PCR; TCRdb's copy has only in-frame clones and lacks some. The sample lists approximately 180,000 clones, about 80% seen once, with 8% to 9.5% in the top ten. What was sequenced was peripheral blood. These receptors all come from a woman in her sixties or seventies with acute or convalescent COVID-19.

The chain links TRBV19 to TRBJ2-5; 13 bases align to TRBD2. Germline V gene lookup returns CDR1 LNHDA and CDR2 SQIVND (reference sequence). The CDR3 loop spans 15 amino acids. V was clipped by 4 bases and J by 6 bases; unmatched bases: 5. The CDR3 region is CASSTWTSGSKTQYF. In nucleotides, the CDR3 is TGTGCCAGTAGTACCTGGACTAGCGGGAGTAAGACCCAGTACTTC.

CDR3 in amino acids: CAISTAGTSGRAAHEQYF. DNA for the CDR3: TGTGCCATCAGTACAGCCGGGACTAGCGGGAGGGCCGCCCACGAGCAGTACTTC. This rearrangement joins TRBV10-3 to TRBJ2-7; 16 nucleotides agree with TRBD2. The CDR3 contains 18 residues. The ends lost 5 bases at V and 5 bases at J; junction bases unmatched: 12. Germline values: CDR1 ENHRY, CDR2 SYGVKD.

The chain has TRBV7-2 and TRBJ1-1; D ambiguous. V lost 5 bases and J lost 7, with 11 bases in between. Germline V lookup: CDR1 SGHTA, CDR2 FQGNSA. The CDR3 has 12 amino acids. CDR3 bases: TGTGCCAGCAGCCACGCCCGGGGTGAAGCTTTCTTT. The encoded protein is CASSHARGEAFF. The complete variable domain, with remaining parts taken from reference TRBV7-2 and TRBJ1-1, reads GAGVSQSPSNKVTEKGKDVELRCDPISGHTALYWYRQSLGQGLEFLIYFQGNSAPDKSGLPSDRFSAERTGGSVSTLTIQRTQQEDSAVYLCASSHARGEAFFGQGTRLTVV.

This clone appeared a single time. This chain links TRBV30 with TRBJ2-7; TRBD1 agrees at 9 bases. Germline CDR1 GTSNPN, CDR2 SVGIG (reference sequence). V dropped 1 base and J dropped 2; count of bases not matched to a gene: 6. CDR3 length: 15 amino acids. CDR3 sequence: CAWSATNRGPYEQYF. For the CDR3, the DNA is TGTGCCTGGAGTGCAACCAACAGGGGGCCCTACGAGCAGTACTTC.

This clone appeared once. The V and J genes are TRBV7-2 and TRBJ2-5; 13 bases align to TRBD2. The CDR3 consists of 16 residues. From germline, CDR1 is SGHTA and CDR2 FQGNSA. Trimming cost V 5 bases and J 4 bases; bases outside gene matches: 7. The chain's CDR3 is CASSPGLAGSTETQYF. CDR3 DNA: TGTGCCAGCAGCCCGGGACTAGCGGGAAGTACAGAGACCCAGTACTTC.

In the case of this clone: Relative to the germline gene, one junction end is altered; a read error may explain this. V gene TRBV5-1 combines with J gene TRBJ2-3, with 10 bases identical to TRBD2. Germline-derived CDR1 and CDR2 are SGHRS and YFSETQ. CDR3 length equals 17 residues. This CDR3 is CARSLGRSGGVSDTQYF. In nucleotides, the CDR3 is TGCGCCCGCAGCTTGGGGCGGAGCGGGGGGGTATCGGATACGCAGTATTTT.

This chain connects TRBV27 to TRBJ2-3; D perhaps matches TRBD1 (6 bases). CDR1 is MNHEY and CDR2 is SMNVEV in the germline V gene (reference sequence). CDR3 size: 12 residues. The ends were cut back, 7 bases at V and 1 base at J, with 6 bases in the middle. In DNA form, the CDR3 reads TGTGCCAGCACAGGGGGCACAGATACGCAGTATTTT. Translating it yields CASTGGTDTQYF.

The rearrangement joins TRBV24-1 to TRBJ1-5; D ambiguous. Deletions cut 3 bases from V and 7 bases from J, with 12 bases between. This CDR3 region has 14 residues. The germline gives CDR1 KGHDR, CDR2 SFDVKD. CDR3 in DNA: TGTGCCACCAGTGATGGGGTGACTAACCAGCCCCAGCATTTT. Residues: CATSDGVTNQPQHF.

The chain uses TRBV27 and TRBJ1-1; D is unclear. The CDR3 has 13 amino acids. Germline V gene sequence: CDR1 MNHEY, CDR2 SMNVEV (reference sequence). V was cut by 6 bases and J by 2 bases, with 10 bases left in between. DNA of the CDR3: TGTGCCAGCAGCCCCTTGGGCAACACTGAAGCTTTCTTT. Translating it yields CASSPLGNTEAFF.

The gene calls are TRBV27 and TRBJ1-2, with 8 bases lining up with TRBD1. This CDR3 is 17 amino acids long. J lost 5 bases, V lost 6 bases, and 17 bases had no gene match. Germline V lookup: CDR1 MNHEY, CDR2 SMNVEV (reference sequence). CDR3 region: CASSQRQFGQGVYGYTF. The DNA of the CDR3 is TGTGCCAGCAGCCAGCGGCAGTTTGGACAGGGAGTTTATGGCTACACCTTC.

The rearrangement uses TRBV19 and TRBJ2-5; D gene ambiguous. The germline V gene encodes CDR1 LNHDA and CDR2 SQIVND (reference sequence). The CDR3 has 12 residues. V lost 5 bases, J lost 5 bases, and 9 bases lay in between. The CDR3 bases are TGTGCCAGTAGTGAGACAAAGGAGACCCAGTACTTC. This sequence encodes CASSETKETQYF. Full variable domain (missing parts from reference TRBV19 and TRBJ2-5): DGGITQSPKYLFRKEGQNVTLSCEQNLNHDAMYWYRQDPGQGLRLIYYSQIVNDFQKGDIAEGYSVSREKKESFPLTVTSAQKNPTAFYLCASSETKETQYFGPGTRLLVL.

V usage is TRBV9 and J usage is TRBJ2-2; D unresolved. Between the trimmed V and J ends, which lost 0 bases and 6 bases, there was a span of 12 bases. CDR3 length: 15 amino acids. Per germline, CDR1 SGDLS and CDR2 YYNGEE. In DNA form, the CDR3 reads TGTGCCAGCAGCGTAGCTTCTCGGGTTGCCGGGGAGCTGTTTTTT. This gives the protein CASSVASRVAGELFF.

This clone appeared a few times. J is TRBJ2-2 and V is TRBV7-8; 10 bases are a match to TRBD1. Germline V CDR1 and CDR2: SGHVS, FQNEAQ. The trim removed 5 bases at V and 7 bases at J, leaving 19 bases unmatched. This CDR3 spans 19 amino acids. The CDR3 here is CASSMNPEGWDRGSGELFF. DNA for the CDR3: TGTGCCAGCAGCATGAACCCTGAGGGCTGGGACAGGGGAAGCGGGGAGCTGTTTTTT.

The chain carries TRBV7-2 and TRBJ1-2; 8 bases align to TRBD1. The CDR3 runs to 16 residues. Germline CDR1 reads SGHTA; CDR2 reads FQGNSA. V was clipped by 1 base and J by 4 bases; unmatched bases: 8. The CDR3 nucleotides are TGTGCCAGCAGCTTAGGGGGGCAGGGGGCCTTCTATGGCTACACCTTC. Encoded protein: CASSLGGQGAFYGYTF.

The CDR3 coding sequence is TGTGCCAGCAGTTACTCGATGAGCGATACGCAGTATTTT. Translation: CASSYSMSDTQYF. This chain links TRBV6-2 or TRBV6-3 with TRBJ2-3; no clear D gene. Germline-derived CDR1 and CDR2 are MNHEY and SVGEGT. The CDR3 covers 13 residues. Trimming pared 0 bases from V and 6 bases from J, leaving 7 bases between.

The CDR3 DNA reads TGTGCCAGCAGCAACGAGCGGGGATTCAACGAGCAGTACTTC. It codes for CASSNERGFNEQYF. The J gene is TRBJ2-7, the V gene TRBV7-2; 7 bases fit TRBD2. Germline CDR1 is SGHTA and CDR2 is FQGNSA. The CDR3 extends over 14 amino acids. With 5 bases clipped from V and 5 bases from J, the junction kept 9 bases outside the gene matches.

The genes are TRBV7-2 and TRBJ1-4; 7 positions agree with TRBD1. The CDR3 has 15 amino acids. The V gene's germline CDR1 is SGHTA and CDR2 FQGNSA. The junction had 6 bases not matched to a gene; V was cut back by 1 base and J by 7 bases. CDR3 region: CASSLDRGRGEKLFF. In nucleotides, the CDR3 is TGTGCCAGCAGCTTAGACAGGGGAAGAGGTGAAAAACTGTTTTTT.

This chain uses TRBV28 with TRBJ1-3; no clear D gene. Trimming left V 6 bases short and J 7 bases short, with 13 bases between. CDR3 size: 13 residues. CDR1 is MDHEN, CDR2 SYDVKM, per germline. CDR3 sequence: CASSPVPLNTIYF. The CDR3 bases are TGTGCCAGCAGCCCCGTCCCCCTGAACACCATATATTTT.

CDR3 residues: CASSLGTSGIFTGELFF. The CDR3, as DNA: TGTGCCAGCAGCTTGGGGACTAGCGGGATTTTTACCGGGGAGCTGTTTTTT. The chain joins TRBV7-8 to TRBJ2-2, with 13 positions matching TRBD2. The ends lost 3 bases at V and 5 bases at J; junction bases unmatched: 6. Germline V gene sequence: CDR1 SGHVS, CDR2 FQNEAQ. The CDR3 extends over 17 amino acids.

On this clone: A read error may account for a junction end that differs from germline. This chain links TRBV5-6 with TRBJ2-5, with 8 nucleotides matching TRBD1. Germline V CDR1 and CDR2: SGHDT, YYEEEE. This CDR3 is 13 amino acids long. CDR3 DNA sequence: TGTGTCAGCAGCTCCAGGGGGCAGGAGACCCAGTACTTC. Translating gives CVSSSRGQETQYF. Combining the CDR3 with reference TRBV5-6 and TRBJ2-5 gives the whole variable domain DAGVTQSPTHLIKTRGQQVTLRCSPKSGHDTVSWYQQALGQGPQFIFQYYEEEERQRGNFPDRFSGHQFPNYSSELNVNALLLGDSALYLCVSSSRGQETQYFGPGTRLLVL.

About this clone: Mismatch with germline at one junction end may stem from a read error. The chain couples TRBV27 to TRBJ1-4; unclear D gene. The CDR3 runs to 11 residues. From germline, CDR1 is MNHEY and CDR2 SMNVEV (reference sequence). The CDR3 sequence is CASRTHEKLFF. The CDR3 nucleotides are TGTGCCAGCAGAACTCATGAAAAACTGTTTTTT.

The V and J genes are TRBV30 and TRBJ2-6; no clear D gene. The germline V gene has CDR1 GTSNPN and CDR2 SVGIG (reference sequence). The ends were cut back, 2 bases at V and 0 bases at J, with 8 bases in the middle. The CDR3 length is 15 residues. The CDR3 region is CAWSLSVSGANVLTF. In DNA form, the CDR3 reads TGTGCCTGGAGTTTATCTGTCTCTGGGGCCAACGTCCTGACTTTC.

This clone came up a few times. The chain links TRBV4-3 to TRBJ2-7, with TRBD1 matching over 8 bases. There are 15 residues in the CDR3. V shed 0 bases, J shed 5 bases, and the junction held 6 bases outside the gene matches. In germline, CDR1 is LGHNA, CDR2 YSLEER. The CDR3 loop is CASSQEDRVDHEQYF. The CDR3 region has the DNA TGCGCCAGCAGCCAAGAGGACAGGGTGGACCACGAGCAGTACTTC.

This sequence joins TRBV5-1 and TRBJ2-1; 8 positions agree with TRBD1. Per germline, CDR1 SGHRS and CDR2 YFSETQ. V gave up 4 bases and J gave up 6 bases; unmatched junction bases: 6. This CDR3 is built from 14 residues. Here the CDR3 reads CASSTDRVRNEQFF. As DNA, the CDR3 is TGCGCCAGCAGCACGGACAGGGTGCGCAATGAGCAGTTCTTC.